This T cell receptor (beta chain) was sequenced in a study of identical twins. Germline-derived CDR1 and CDR2 are DFQATT and SNEGSKA (reference sequence). The CDR3 is 15 residues long. J gave up 8 bases and V 3 bases, and 12 bases lay outside the gene matches. TCRdb called the 5' RACE reads again in MiXCR, with one record for every CDR3 protein. In the table there are 650,000 to 750,000 distinct CDR3 sequences, 21% of which are singletons. In its sample, this clonotype was seen a few times. These data were also reused for a study on T cells expressing NK-cell markers. From that paper: Sequenced donors, eight in total, included seven who were HCMV-seropositive and one who was seronegative. Evidence did not settle whether expanded NKG2C+ T cell clones targeted HCMV.

The rearrangement joins TRBV20-1 to TRBJ2-1; 8 nucleotides match TRBD1. The clonotype comes from a woman aged 18-29 years in good health. Input material: PBMCs. CDR3 loop: CSASLRAGGKDEQFF. The CDR3 nucleotides are TGCAGTGCTAGTCTCAGGGCAGGGGGCAAGGATGAGCAGTTCTTC.